The 14 T cell receptor beta chains given below trace back to one sample, sequenced in a study of monozygotic twins with cystic fibrosis. The data were produced by immunoSEQ multiplex PCR, yet TCRdb's version contains in-frame clones alone and is incomplete. The data show around 34,000 clones, 92% seen once. Specimen: blood. These receptors came from a girl aged 2 to 9 with cystic fibrosis.

This clone was recorded once. This chain links TRBV19 with TRBJ1-5; 8 bases line up with TRBD1. J lost 4 bases, V lost 3 bases, and 2 bases had no gene match. This CDR3 has 14 residues. CDR1 is LNHDA and CDR2 is SQIVND in the germline V gene (reference sequence). In DNA form, the CDR3 reads TGTGCCAGTAGTATTACAGGGGGTAATCAGCCCCAGCATTTT. Translated, it gives CASSITGGNQPQHF.

This sequence joins TRBV5-6 and TRBJ2-3; D possibly corresponds to TRBD1 (6 bases). CDR3 length: 15 amino acids. Per germline, CDR1 SGHDT and CDR2 YYEEEE. The germline V and J ends were trimmed by 3 bases and 3 bases, with 14 bases remaining between them. The CDR3 protein is CASSWGHGRTDTQYF. CDR3 in DNA: TGTGCCAGCAGCTGGGGACACGGCAGGACAGATACGCAGTATTTT.

This chain joins TRBV7-9 and TRBJ2-1, with TRBD2 matching 7 bases. Germline V gene lookup returns CDR1 SEHNR and CDR2 FQNEAQ (reference sequence). V gave up 0 bases and J gave up 7 bases; unmatched junction bases: 9. This CDR3 region has 16 residues. The CDR3 bases are TGTGCCAGCAGCTTAGCGACTAGCTGGGAAGAAAATGAGCAGTTCTTC. It is translated as CASSLATSWEENEQFF.

This chain connects TRBV6-6 to TRBJ1-3; D not resolved. Trimming left V 4 bases short and J 0 bases short, with 10 bases between. The germline gives CDR1 MNHNY, CDR2 SVGAGI (reference sequence). This CDR3 contains 15 residues. In nucleotides, the CDR3 is TGTGCCAGCAGTTCGGAGTTGAGCTCTGGAAACACCATATATTTT. This encodes CASSSELSSGNTIYF.

The gene calls are TRBV5-5 and TRBJ1-5, with D possibly being TRBD1 (6 bases). CDR3 length: 17 amino acids. V was clipped by 1 base and J by 3 bases, with 17 bases between them. Per the germline V gene, CDR1 is SGHKS and CDR2 is YYEKEE (reference sequence). The CDR3 here is CASSLSSMTGDNQPQHF. CDR3 nucleotides: TGTGCCAGCAGCTTGTCATCCATGACAGGAGACAATCAGCCCCAGCATTTT.

The chain links TRBV6-5 to TRBJ1-1, with 7 bases fitting TRBD1. There are 13 residues in the CDR3. Trimming removed 5 bases from V and 3 bases from J; junction bases left unmatched: 3. Per germline, CDR1 MNHEY and CDR2 SVGAGI. This CDR3 reads CASSTGQYTEAFF. Here the CDR3 DNA reads TGTGCCAGCAGTACGGGACAGTACACTGAAGCTTTCTTT.

The chain recombines TRBV6-1 with TRBJ1-1; 7 bases match TRBD1. The V gene end was trimmed by 3 bases and the J gene end by 5 bases; junction bases not matched to a gene: 9. This CDR3 is built from 15 residues. Per the germline V gene, CDR1 is MNHNS and CDR2 is SASEGT. CDR3 in amino acids: CASSEIGGIRTEAFF. The DNA of the CDR3 is TGTGCCAGCAGTGAGATAGGGGGCATTAGAACTGAAGCTTTCTTT.

The V and J genes are TRBV4-1 and TRBJ1-6; unclear D gene. The V end lost 0 bases, the J end lost 11 bases, and 11 bases lay between the germline ends. Germline CDR1 and CDR2: MGHRA and YSYEKL. The CDR3 is 14 residues long. CDR3 sequence (DNA): TGCGCCAGCAGCCAAGAACCTTTTTCAGCACCCCTCCACTTT. Its protein is CASSQEPFSAPLHF.

The chain carries TRBV4-1 and TRBJ2-1, with a weak D call TRBD1 (6 bases). With 1 base removed from V and 9 bases from J, the gap between germline ends came to 10 bases. The germline V gene encodes CDR1 MGHRA and CDR2 YSYEKL. The CDR3 has 13 residues. The CDR3 DNA is TGCGCCAGCAGCCAAGCTACAGGGATTGAGCAGTTCTTC. Its translation: CASSQATGIEQFF.

The V call is TRBV15, the J call TRBJ1-2, with a tentative D call TRBD1 (5 bases). CDR1 is LNHNV, CDR2 YYDKDF, per germline (reference sequence). The CDR3 covers 13 residues. Trimming cost V 5 bases and J 8 bases, with 15 bases left between them. The DNA for the CDR3 is TGTGCCACCAGCTTCTCCCGCCAGGGAGGCTACACCTTC. Protein product: CATSFSRQGGYTF.

This chain connects TRBV13 to TRBJ2-7; 8 bases match TRBD1. V gave up 5 bases and J gave up 3 bases; unmatched junction bases: 6. The CDR3 runs 14 residues. CDR1 and CDR2 from the germline V gene are PRHDT and FYEKMQ (reference sequence). The CDR3 is CASSPQGVYYEQYF. The CDR3 DNA reads as TGTGCCAGCAGCCCACAGGGGGTCTACTACGAGCAGTACTTC.

This clone was detected once. This rearrangement joins TRBV4-2 to TRBJ2-7; 12 bases align to TRBD1. Germline values: CDR1 LGHNA, CDR2 YNFKEQ. Trimming at V came to 3 bases and at J to 5 bases, leaving 11 bases not matched to a gene. The CDR3 sequence is 17 residues long. CDR3: CASSQSTPGQGAHEQYF. For the CDR3, the DNA is TGTGCCAGCAGCCAGTCAACTCCGGGACAGGGGGCCCACGAGCAGTACTTC.

V is TRBV7-6 and J is TRBJ2-5; 7 bases line up with TRBD2. This CDR3 is built from 17 residues. From germline, CDR1 is SGHVS and CDR2 FNYEAQ. V shed 2 bases and J 5 bases; nucleotides not matched to a gene: 14. The CDR3 sequence: CASSLIAPGRLGETQYF. The CDR3 DNA reads as TGTGCCAGCAGCTTAATAGCCCCCGGGAGGCTCGGGGAGACCCAGTACTTC. The complete variable domain, with remaining parts taken from reference TRBV7-6 and TRBJ2-5, reads GAGVSQSPRYKVTKRGQDVALRCDPISGHVSLYWYRQALGQGPEFLTYFNYEAQQDKSGLPNDRFSAERPEGSISTLTIQRTEQRDSAMYRCASSLIAPGRLGETQYFGPGTRLLVL.

The rearrangement links TRBV7-9 to TRBJ1-1; D is unclear. Germline V gives CDR1 SEHNR, CDR2 FQNEAQ (reference sequence). Trimming removed 6 bases at V and 6 bases at J, with 14 bases between. This CDR3 has 13 amino acids. The CDR3 sequence is CASRNLREPEAFF. CDR3 coding DNA: TGTGCCAGCAGAAACCTGAGAGAACCTGAAGCTTTCTTT.